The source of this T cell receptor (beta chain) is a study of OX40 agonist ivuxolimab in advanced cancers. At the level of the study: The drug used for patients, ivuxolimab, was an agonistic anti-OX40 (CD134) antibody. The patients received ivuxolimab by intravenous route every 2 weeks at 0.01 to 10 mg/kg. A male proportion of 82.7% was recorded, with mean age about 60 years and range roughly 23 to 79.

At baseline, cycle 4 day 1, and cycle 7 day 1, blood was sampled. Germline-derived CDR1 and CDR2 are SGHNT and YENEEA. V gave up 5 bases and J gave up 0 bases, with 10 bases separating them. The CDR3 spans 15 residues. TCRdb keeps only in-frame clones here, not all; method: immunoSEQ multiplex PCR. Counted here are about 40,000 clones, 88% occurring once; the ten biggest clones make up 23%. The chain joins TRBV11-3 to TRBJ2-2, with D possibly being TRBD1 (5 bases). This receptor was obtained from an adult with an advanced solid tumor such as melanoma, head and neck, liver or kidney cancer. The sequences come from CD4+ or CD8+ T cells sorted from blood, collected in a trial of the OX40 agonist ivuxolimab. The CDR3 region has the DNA TGTGCCAGCAGCGTCGACAGAGCGAACACCGGGGAGCTGTTTTTT. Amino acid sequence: CASSVDRANTGELFF.